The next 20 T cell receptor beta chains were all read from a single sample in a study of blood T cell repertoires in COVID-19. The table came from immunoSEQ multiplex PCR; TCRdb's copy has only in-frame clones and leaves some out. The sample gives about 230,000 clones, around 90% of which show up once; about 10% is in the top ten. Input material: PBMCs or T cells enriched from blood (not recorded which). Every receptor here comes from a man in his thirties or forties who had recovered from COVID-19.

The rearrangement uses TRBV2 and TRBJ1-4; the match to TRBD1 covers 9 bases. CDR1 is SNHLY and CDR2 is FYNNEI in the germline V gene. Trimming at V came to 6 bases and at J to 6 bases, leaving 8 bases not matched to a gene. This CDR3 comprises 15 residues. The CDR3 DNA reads TGTGCCAGCAGGCCCACAGGGGGCGCCTATGAAAAACTGTTTTTT. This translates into CASRPTGGAYEKLFF. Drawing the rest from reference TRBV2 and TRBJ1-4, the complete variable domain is EPEVTQTPSHQVTQMGQEVILRCVPISNHLYFYWYRQILGQKVEFLVSFYNNEISEKSEIFDDQFSVERPDGSNFTLKIRSTKLEDSAMYFCASRPTGGAYEKLFFGSGTQLSVL.

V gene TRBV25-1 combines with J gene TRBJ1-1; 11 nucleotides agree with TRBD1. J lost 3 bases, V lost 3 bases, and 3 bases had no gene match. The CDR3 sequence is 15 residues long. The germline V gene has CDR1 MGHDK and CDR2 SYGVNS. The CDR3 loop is CASSDPGQGDTEAFF. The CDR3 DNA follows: TGTGCCAGCAGTGACCCGGGACAGGGGGACACTGAAGCTTTCTTT.

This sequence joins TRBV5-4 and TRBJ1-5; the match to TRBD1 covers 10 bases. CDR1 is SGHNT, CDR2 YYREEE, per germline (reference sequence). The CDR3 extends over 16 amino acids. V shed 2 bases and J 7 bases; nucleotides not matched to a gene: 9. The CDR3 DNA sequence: TGTGCCAGCAGCTTCGGGACAGGGGATCATGTGCAGCCCCAGCATTTT. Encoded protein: CASSFGTGDHVQPQHF.

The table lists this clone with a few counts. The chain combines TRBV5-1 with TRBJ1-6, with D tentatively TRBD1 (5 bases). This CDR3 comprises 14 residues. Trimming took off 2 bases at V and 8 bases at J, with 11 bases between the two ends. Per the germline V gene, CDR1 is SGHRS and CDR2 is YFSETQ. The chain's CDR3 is CASSFIGEDSPLHF. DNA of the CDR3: TGCGCCAGCAGCTTCATAGGGGAGGATTCACCCCTCCACTTT.

The CDR3 region is CASSQDRLGSGMMNEQYF. CDR3 coding DNA: TGTGCCAGCAGCCAAGATCGTCTGGGTTCAGGGATGATGAACGAGCAGTACTTC. This chain connects TRBV4-2 to TRBJ2-7, with D perhaps TRBD1 (5 bases). CDR3 length: 18 residues. Germline CDR1 LGHNA, CDR2 YNFKEQ. V was clipped by 0 bases and J by 5 bases, with 23 bases between them.

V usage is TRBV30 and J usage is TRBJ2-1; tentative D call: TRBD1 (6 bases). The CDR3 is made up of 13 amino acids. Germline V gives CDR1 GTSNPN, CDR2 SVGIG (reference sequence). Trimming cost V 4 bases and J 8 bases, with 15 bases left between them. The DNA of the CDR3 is TGTGCCTGGACCACTAATCAGGGGTATGAGCAGTTCTTC. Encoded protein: CAWTTNQGYEQFF.

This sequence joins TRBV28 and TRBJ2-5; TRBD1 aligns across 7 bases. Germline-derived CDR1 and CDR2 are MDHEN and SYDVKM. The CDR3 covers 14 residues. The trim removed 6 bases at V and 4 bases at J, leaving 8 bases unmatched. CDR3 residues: CASRTRGIVETQYF. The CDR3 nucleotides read TGTGCCAGCAGAACCAGGGGGATCGTAGAGACCCAGTACTTC.

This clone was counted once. This chain's CDR3 is CASSYLLASCTGTKSKEAFF. CDR3 nucleotides: TGTGCCAGCAGCTATCTTCTTGCTTCATGTACCGGGACAAAGAGCAAAGAAGCTTTCTTT. The V gene is TRBV7-3, the J gene TRBJ1-1, with D possibly TRBD1 on 6 matching bases. V shed 4 bases and J shed 8 bases, with 35 bases lying between them. The CDR3 totals 20 residues. Germline CDR1 and CDR2: SGHTA and FQGTGA.

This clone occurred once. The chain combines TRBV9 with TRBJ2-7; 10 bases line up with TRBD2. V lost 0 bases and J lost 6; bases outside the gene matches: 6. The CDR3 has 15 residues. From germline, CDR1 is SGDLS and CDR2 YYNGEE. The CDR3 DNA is TGTGCCAGCAGCGTAGCCGGCCTAGCGGGGGCCGAGCAGTACTTC. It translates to CASSVAGLAGAEQYF. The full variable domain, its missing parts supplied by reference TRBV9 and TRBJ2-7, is DSGVTQTPKHLITATGQRVTLRCSPRSGDLSVYWYQQSLDQGLQFLIQYYNGEERAKGNILERFSAQQFPDLHSELNLSSLELGDSALYFCASSVAGLAGAEQYFGPGTRLTVT.

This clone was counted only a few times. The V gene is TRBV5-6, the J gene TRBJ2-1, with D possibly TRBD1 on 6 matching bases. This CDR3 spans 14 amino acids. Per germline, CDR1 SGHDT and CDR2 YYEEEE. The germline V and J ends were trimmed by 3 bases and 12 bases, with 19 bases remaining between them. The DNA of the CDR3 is TGTGCCAGCAGCTCGAACCGCCTAGCCAGGGGGCAGTTCTTC. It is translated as CASSSNRLARGQFF.

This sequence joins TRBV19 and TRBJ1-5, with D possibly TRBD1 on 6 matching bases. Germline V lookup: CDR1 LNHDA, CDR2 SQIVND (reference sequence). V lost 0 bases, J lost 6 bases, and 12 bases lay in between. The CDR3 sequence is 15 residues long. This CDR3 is CASSIDHREGQPQHF. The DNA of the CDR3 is TGTGCCAGTAGTATAGATCACAGGGAGGGTCAGCCCCAGCATTTT.

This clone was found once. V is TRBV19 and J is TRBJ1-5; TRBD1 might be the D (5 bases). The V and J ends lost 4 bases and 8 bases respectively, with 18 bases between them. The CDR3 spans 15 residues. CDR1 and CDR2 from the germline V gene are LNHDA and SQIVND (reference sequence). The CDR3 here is CASSRGGERAKPQHF. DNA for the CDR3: TGTGCCAGTAGTAGGGGCGGGGAAAGGGCGAAGCCCCAGCATTTT.

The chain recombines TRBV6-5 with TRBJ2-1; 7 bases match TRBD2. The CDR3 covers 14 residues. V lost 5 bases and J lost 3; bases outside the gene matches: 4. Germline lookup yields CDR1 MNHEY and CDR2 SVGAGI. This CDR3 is CASSQASGYNEQFF. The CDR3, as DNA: TGTGCCAGCAGTCAGGCTAGCGGCTACAATGAGCAGTTCTTC.

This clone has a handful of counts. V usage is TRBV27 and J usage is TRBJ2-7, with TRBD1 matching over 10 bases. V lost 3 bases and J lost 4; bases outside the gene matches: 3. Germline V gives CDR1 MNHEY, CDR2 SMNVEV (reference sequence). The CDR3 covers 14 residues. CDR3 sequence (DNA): TGTGCCAGCAGTTTTGGGACAGGGGATTACGAGCAGTACTTC. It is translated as CASSFGTGDYEQYF.

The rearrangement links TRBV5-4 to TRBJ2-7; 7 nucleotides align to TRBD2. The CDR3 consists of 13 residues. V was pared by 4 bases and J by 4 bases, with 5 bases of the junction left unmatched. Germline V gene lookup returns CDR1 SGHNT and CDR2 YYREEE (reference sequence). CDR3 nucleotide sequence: TGTGCCAGCAGCCATAGCGGGTTTTACGAGCAGTACTTC. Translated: CASSHSGFYEQYF.

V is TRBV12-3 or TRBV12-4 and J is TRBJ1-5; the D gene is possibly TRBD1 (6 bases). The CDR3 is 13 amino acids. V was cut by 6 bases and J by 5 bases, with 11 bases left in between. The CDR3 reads CASRLTGHQPQHF. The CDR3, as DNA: TGTGCCAGCAGGTTAACAGGGCATCAGCCCCAGCATTTT.

CDR3: CASSFRAGLTGELFF. For the CDR3, the DNA is TGTGCCAGCAGTTTCAGGGCAGGGCTGACCGGGGAGCTGTTTTTT. This chain links TRBV28 with TRBJ2-2; tentative D call: TRBD1 (5 bases). The CDR3 runs 15 residues. Trimming shortened V by 3 bases and J by 5 bases, and 13 bases separated the two germline ends. Germline V gene sequence: CDR1 MDHEN, CDR2 SYDVKM.

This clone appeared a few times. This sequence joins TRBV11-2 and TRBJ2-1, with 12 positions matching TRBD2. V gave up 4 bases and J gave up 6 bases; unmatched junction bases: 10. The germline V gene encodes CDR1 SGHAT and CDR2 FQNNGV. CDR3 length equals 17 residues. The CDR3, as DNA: TGTGCCAGCAGCTCCCAGACCGGGACTAGCGGGTTCAATGAGCAGTTCTTC. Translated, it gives CASSSQTGTSGFNEQFF.

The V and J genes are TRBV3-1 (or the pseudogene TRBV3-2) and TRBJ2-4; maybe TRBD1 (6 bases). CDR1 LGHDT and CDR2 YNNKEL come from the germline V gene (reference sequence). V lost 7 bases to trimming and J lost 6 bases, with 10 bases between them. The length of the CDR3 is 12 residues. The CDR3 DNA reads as TGTGCCAGCAAGGGGGTGGGAAACATTCAGTACTTC. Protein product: CASKGVGNIQYF.

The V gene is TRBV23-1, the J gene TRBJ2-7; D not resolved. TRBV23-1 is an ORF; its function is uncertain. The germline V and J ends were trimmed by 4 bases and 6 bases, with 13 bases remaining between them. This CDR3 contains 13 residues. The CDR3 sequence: CASSRSFWFEQYF. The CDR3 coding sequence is TGCGCCAGCAGTCGAAGCTTTTGGTTCGAGCAGTACTTC.